A single T cell receptor (beta chain) is shown here with its context. No cognate antigen has been identified for it. No quality values exist for individual bases; no much larger clone is one base distant. This record comes from a study of blood T cells in healthy people across ages (dated by TCRdb to the mid-2010s). Turning to the overall study: In model experiments, roughly one uniquely barcoded TCR beta cDNA molecule per two T cells was captured by template switching. Using deep sequencing normalized with unique cDNA molecular identifiers, the study measured how TCR beta repertoire diversity changes with age. The donors were divided into four age groups: young (average roughly 15 years), middle-aged (around 37), aged (approximately 64) and long-lived (about 80). To avoid experimental bias, donors of different ages were distributed randomly across sequencing lanes. Using the same blood draw, the study looked at two additional independent replicas of 1 million unique cDNA reads for two donors, one aged 18 to 29 and the other aged 80 or older. Results and caveats for the whole study, not just this receptor: Estimates of total diversity from one million sequenced T cells were regarded as lower bounds and underestimates. Because profiling used bulk unsorted PBMCs, naive and antigen-experienced compartments could not be compared conclusively. A strong correlation was found between observed TCR beta diversity and the percentage of naive T cells measured by flow cytometry. Observed TCR beta diversity per million T cells fell roughly linearly with age, and a significant reduction was already apparent by age around 40. Compared with the aged group, the long-lived group had more naive CD4+ T cells, fewer expanded clones and increased TCR diversity, a pattern suggesting age selection. The CMV infection status of donors was not known, potentially confounding age-related changes in expanded clonotypes.

The protocol used for the library was 5' RACE. The instrument given in TCRdb is Illumina HiSeq 2500. A second roughly 6 to 12 cycle PCR used a sample-barcoded 5' primer and a J-beta primer mix. A unique molecular identifier was introduced onto each TCR beta cDNA molecule by a template-switch 5' adaptor carrying 12 random nucleotides. Each sample yielded at least 2.5 million CDR3-containing paired-end reads. All of the RNA was converted into first-strand cDNA using the Mint cDNA synthesis kit, with a TRBC-specific oligonucleotide serving as the primer. All cDNA was treated with uracil-DNA glycosylase and then went through a first 18-cycle PCR with the universal primers M1SS and BC2_uni_R. The source study handled its data this way. For normalization, 1 million high-quality reads, each with a distinct molecular identifier, were randomly selected from each sample. Reads sharing molecular identifiers were discarded rather than binned into consensus sequences. MiTCR, set to a Q25 quality threshold and the strictest error-elimination algorithm, was used for CDR3 identification, clonotype clustering and error correction. A nonparametric unseen species model using Euler transformation provided a lower-bound estimate of total TCR beta diversity. The public sequencing data were trimmed at Q25 with fastp and processed into clonotypes with MiXCR by TCRdb, which kept only in-frame beta chains. Records with the same CDR3 protein are collapsed into one entry carrying the most frequent genes and DNA. The V and J calls here are based on TCRdb, not the publication. Across this sample there are approximately 880,000 distinct CDR3 sequences, with about 44% seen only once. Roughly 13% of the sample goes to the ten largest clones.

The CDR1 and CDR2 encoded by the germline V gene (reference sequence) are MNHEY and SMNVEV. From the cysteine through the phenylalanine, the CDR3 covers 14 amino acids. Solely the CDR3 DNA is kept, with 42 bases framed from the first base. Ends trimmed: V by 5 bases, J by 2 bases; bases unmatched to a gene: 6. The 39 donors, aged about 6 to 95 years, were systemically healthy Caucasian individuals from Russia. Each donor gave about 9.8 milliliters of peripheral blood, drawn into EDTA-treated Vacutainer tubes. Ficoll-Paque density-gradient centrifugation was used to isolate PBMCs, with at least 6 million per sample. Total RNA was extracted from PBMCs with Trizol reagent, with at least 6 micrograms obtained per sample. Naive CD45RAhigh/CD27high T cell percentages were measured by flow cytometry on a PBMC aliquot from every donor.

This receptor was obtained from a man aged 30-40 years in good health. The sequencing input was blood. The rearrangement joined TRBV27 to TRBJ2-7; 7 central nucleotides agree with TRBD1. The sequenced DNA: TGTGCCAGCAGTCCACAGGGGCATACCTACGAGCAGTACTTC. Its protein reads: CASSPQGHTYEQYF.